The sequence of this T cell receptor (beta chain) was determined in a study of blood T cell repertoires in COVID-19. The overall study: Researchers got acute and convalescent COVID-19 samples from the United States, Italy and Spain.

Authors' data handling: Amplification of reference gene primers was used by the study to estimate nucleated cell counts. The protocol was immunoSEQ multiplex PCR, while the TCRdb copy is restricted to in-frame clones and leaves out a portion. That table is the source of V, J and clone size, and D and trimming were worked out from the DNA. Here the sample spans roughly 80,000 clones, almost 85% being singletons. V gave up 0 bases and J gave up 7 bases; unmatched junction bases: 10. CDR1 and CDR2 (germline): MGHRA, YSYEKL. CDR3 size: 17 residues. The sequenced sample was peripheral blood. The chain has TRBV4-1 and TRBJ1-5; 9 positions agree with TRBD1. The clonotype originates from a man older than 75 with acute or convalescent COVID-19. The CDR3 bases are TGCGCCAGCAGCCAAGAAGGGGGACAGGGCGGAAGACAGCCCCAGCATTTT. Its translation is CASSQEGGQGGRQPQHF.